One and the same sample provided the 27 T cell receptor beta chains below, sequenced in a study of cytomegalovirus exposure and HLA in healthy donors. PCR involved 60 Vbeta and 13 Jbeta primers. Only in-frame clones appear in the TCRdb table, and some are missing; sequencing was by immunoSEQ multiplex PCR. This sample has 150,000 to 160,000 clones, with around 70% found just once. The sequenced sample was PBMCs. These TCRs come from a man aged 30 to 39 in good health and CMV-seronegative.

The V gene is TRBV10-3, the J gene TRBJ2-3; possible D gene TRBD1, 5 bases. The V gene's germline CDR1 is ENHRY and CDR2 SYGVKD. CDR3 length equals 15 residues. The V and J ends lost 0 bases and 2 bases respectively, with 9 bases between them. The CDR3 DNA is TGTGCCATCAGTGAGTCGGGGCCCTTCACAGATACGCAGTATTTT. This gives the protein CAISESGPFTDTQYF.

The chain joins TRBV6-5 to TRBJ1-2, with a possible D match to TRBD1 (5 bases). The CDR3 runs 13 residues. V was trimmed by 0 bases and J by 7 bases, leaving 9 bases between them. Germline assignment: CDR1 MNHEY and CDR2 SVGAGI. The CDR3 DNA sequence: TGTGCCAGCAGTTACTCGGTCCAGGGTGGCTACACCTTC. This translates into CASSYSVQGGYTF.

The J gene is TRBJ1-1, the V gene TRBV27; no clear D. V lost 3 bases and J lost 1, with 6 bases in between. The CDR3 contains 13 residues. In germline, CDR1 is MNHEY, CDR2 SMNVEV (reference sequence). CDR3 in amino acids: CASSFSRNTEAFF. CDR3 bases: TGTGCCAGCAGTTTTTCGCGGAACACTGAAGCTTTCTTT.

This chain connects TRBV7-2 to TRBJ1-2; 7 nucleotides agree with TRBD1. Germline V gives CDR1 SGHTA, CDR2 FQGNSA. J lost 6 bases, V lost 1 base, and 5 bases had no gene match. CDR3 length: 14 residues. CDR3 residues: CASSLEVRGNGYTF. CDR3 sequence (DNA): TGTGCCAGCAGCTTAGAGGTCAGGGGGAATGGCTACACCTTC.

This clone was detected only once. The CDR3 coding sequence is TGTGCCAGCTGTCCGACTAGTAGCACAGATACGCAGTATTTT. The encoded protein is CASCPTSSTDTQYF. This chain connects TRBV7-9 to TRBJ2-3, with D maybe TRBD2 (6 bases). The CDR3 totals 14 residues. V lost 8 bases to trimming and J lost 0 bases, with 12 bases between them. From germline, CDR1 is SEHNR and CDR2 FQNEAQ (reference sequence).

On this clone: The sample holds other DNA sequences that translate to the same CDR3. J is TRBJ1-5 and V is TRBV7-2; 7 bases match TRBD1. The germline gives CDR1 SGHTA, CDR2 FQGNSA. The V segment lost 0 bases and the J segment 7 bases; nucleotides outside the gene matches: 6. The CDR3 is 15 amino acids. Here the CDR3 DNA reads TGTGCCAGCAGCTTAGCAGGGGGCCTTGGGCAGCCCCAGCATTTT. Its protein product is CASSLAGGLGQPQHF.

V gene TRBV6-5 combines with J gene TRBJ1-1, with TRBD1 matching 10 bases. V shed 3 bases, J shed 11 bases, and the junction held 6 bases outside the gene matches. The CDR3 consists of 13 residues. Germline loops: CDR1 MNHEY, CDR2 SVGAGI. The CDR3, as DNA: TGTGCCAGCAGTTATTTGACAGGGGGCTCGGCTTTCTTT. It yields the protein CASSYLTGGSAFF.

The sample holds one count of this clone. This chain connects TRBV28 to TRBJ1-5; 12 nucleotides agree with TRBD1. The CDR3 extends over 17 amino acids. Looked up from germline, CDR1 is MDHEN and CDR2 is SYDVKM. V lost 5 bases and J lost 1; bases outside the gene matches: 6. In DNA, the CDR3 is TGTGCCAGCAGTAGCTCGGGACAGGGGGCGAGCAATCAGCCCCAGCATTTT. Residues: CASSSSGQGASNQPQHF.

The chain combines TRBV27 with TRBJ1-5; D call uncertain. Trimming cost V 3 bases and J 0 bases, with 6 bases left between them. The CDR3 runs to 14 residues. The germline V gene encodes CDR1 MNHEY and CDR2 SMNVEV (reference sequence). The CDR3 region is CASSFSYSNQPQHF. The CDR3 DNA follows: TGTGCCAGCAGTTTCAGTTATAGCAATCAGCCCCAGCATTTT.

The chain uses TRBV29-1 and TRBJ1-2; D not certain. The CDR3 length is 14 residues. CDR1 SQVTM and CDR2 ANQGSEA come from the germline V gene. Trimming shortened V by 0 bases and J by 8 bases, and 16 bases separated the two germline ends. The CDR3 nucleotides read TGCAGCGTTGAAGATAAGCTATACCTGGAGGGCTACACCTTC. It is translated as CSVEDKLYLEGYTF.

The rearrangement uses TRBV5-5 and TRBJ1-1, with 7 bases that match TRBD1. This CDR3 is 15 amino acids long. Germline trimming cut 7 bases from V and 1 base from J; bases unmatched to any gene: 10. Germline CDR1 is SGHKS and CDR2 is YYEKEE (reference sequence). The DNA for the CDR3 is TGTGCCAGCGGAGAACAGGGGCAATGGAACACTGAAGCTTTCTTT. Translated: CASGEQGQWNTEAFF.

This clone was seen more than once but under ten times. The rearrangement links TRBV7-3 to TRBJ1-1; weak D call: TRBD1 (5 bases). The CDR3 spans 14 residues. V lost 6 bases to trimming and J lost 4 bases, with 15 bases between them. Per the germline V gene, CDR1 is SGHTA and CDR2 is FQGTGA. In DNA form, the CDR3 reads TGTGCCAGCAGTCTCATGGGCGGGGCCACTGAAGCTTTCTTT. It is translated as CASSLMGGATEAFF. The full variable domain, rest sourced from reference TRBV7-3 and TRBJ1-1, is GAGVSQTPSNKVTEKGKYVELRCDPISGHTALYWYRQSLGQGPEFLIYFQGTGAADDSGLPNDRFFAVRPEGSVSTLKIQRTERGDSAVYLCASSLMGGATEAFFGQGTRLTVV.

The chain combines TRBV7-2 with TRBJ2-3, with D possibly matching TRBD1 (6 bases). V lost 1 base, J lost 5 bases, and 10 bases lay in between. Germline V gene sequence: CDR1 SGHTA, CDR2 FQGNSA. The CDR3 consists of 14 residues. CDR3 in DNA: TGTGCCAGCAGCTTAGACAGGGCCATAGATACGCAGTATTTT. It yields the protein CASSLDRAIDTQYF.

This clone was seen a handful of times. CDR3 loop: CASRAMNTEAFF. CDR3 DNA sequence: TGTGCCAGCAGAGCCATGAACACTGAAGCTTTCTTT. This rearrangement joins TRBV2 to TRBJ1-1; D gene ambiguous. The CDR3 sequence is 12 residues long. CDR1 is SNHLY and CDR2 is FYNNEI in the germline V gene. V shed 6 bases and J shed 0 bases, with 5 bases lying between them.

The CDR3, as DNA: TGTGCCAGCAGTACGGGGGGGCCTTTTTACGAGCAGTACTTC. Translation gives CASSTGGPFYEQYF. This chain connects TRBV6-5 to TRBJ2-7; 8 nucleotides align to TRBD2. Trimming took 5 bases from V and 4 from J; bases not matched to a gene: 7. The germline V gene has CDR1 MNHEY and CDR2 SVGAGI. The CDR3 is made up of 14 amino acids.

The CDR3 sequence: CATSRGSALETEAFF. CDR3 DNA: TGTGCCACCAGCAGAGGGAGTGCCTTGGAAACTGAAGCTTTCTTT. The rearrangement joins TRBV15 to TRBJ1-1; no clear D. The CDR3 runs to 15 residues. The germline gives CDR1 LNHNV, CDR2 YYDKDF (reference sequence). The V end was cut by 1 base, the J end by 5 bases, with 14 bases between.

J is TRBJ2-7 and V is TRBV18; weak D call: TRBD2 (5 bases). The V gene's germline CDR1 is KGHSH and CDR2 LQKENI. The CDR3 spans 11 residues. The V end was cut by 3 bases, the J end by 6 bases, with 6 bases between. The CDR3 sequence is CASSPEAEQYF. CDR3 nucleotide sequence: TGTGCCAGCTCACCGGAGGCCGAGCAGTACTTC.

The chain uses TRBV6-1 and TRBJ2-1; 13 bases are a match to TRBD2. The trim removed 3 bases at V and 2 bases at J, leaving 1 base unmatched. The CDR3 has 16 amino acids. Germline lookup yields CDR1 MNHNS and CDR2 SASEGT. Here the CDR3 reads CASSDTSGGAYNEQFF. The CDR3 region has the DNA TGTGCCAGCAGTGATACTAGCGGGGGGGCCTACAATGAGCAGTTCTTC.

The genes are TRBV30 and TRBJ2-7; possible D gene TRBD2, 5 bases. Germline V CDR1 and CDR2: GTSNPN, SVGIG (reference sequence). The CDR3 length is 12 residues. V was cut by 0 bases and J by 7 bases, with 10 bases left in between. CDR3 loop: CAWSVIGREQYF. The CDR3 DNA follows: TGTGCCTGGAGTGTAATAGGGAGAGAGCAGTACTTC.

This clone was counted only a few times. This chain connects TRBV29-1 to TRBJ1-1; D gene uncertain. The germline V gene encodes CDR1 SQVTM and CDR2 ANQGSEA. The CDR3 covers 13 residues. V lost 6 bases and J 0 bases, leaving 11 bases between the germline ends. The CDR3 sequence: CSVAVRLNTEAFF. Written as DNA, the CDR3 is TGCAGCGTCGCAGTCCGTTTGAACACTGAAGCTTTCTTT. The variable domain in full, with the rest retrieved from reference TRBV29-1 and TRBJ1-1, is SAVISQKPSRDICQRGTSLTIQCQVDSQVTMMFWYRQQPGQSLTLIATANQGSEATYESGFVIDKFPISRPNLTFSTLTVSNMSPEDSSIYLCSVAVRLNTEAFFGQGTRLTVV.

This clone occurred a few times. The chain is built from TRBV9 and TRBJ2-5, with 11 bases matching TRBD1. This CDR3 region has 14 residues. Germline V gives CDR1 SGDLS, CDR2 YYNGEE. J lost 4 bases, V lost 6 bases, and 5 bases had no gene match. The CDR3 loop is CASTRTGGVETQYF. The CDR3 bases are TGTGCCAGCACCCGGACAGGGGGCGTAGAGACCCAGTACTTC. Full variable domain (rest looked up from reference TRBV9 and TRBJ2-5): DSGVTQTPKHLITATGQRVTLRCSPRSGDLSVYWYQQSLDQGLQFLIQYYNGEERAKGNILERFSAQQFPDLHSELNLSSLELGDSALYFCASTRTGGVETQYFGPGTRLLVL.

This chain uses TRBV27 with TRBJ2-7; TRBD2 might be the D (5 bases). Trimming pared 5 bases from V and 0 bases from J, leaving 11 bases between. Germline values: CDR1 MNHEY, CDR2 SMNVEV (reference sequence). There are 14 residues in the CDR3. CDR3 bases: TGTGCCAGCAGTCCTAGACGGGACTCCTACGAGCAGTACTTC. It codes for CASSPRRDSYEQYF.

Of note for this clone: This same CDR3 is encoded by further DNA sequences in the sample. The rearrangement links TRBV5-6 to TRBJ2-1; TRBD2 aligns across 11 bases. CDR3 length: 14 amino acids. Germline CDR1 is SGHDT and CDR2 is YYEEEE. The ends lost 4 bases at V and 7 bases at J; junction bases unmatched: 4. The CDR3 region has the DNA TGTGCCAGCAGCCCTCGACTAGCGGGGAATGAGCAGTTCTTC. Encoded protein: CASSPRLAGNEQFF.

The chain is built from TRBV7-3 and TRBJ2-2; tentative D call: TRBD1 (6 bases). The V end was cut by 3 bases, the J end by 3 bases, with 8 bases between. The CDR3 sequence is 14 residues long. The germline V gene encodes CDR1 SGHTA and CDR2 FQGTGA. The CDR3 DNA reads TGTGCCAGCAGCTTTAACAGGGACACCGGGGAGCTGTTTTTT. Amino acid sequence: CASSFNRDTGELFF.

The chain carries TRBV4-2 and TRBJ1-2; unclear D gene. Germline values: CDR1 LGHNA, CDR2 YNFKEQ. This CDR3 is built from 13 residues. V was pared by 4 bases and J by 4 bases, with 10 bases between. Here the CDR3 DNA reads TGTGCCAGCAGCCGATACAAAAGCTATGGCTACACCTTC. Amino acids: CASSRYKSYGYTF.

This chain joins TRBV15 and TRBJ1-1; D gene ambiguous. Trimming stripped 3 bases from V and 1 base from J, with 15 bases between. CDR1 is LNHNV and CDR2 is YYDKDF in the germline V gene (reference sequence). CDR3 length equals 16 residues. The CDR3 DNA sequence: TGTGCCACCAGCAGTTTTTACGAAGCGAGGAACACTGAAGCTTTCTTT. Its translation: CATSSFYEARNTEAFF.

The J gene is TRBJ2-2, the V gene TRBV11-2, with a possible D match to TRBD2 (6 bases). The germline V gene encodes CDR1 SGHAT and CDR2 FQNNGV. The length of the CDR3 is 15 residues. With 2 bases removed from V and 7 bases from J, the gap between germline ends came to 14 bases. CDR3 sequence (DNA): TGTGCCAGCAGCTTAACCGGGACTGAGGGCGGGGAGCTGTTTTTT. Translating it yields CASSLTGTEGGELFF.